This T cell receptor beta chain originates from a study of blood T cell repertoires in COVID-19. The germline V gene has CDR1 SNHLY and CDR2 FYNNEI. The CDR3 loop spans 16 amino acids. Trimming removed 7 bases from V and 7 bases from J, with 26 bases in between. TCRdb keeps only in-frame clones here, not all; method: immunoSEQ multiplex PCR. The data hold some 300,000 clones, with about 90% observed a single time. The V gene is TRBV2, the J gene TRBJ2-7; perhaps TRBD2 as D (7 bases). The source is a woman aged 30 to 39 who had recovered from COVID-19. Specimen: PBMCs or T cells enriched from blood (not recorded which). Written as DNA, the CDR3 is TGTGCCAGCACCATTCACGACCCGGGGGGCGGTGGTGAGCAGTACTTC. Translation gives CASTIHDPGGGGEQYF.